Included here is one TCR beta chain sequence, with context. The J segment lost 4 bases and the V segment lost 5 bases, leaving 6 bases of the junction unmatched. From germline, CDR1 is MNHEY and CDR2 SMNVEV (reference sequence). The CDR3 is 16 residues long. Arm-PCR of CDR3 regions and iRepertoire HTBI primers were used to build TCR beta libraries. Original handling: Analysis of the samples identified 60 to 75 TRBV and around 13 TRBJ segments. TCRdb recomputed calls from the multiplex PCR reads with MiXCR, one row per CDR3 protein. The V and J calls were determined by TCRdb, not by the authors. The table lists about 470,000 distinct CDR3 sequences, 20% to 25% of them singletons. The sample originates from a study of regulatory T cells in long-lasting Graves disease. Sample time point: persistent/refractory GD, antithyroid drugs over 5 years with positive TRAb. Scientists built the TCR library using RNA that was extracted from PBMCs.

The J gene is TRBJ2-2, the V gene TRBV27; 11 bases fit TRBD1. Sequenced here: peripheral blood mononuclear cells (PBMCs), sampled when the disease was refractory, from a patient treated with antithyroid drugs. The clonotype was recovered from a female donor with Graves disease. The CDR3 here is CASSPGQGAVTGELFF. CDR3 sequence (DNA): TGTGCCAGCAGTCCCGGACAGGGGGCGGTCACCGGGGAGCTGTTTTTT.